The T cell receptor beta chain under discussion was sequenced for a study of human T cells and chemical hapten exposure. The study's findings and limits: Expanded TCRs were compared with controls, and the expanded TCRs formed significantly more large CDR3 similarity clusters.

TCRdb reprocessed the RACE reads via MiXCR and lists one record per CDR3 protein. Among under 65,000 distinct CDR3 sequences, about 9% were seen once, and the ten largest hold about 14%. This sample's time point: pre-sensitization, week 0. Treatment denoted: therapeutic diphenylcyclopropenone sensitization with weekly scalp DPC. The CDR3 length is 13 residues. The table lists this clonotype with a few counts. Its antigen is not identified. Sequencing used whole blood, obtained in connection with sensitization to the hapten diphenylcyclopropenone (DPC). This sequence originates from a woman aged 40 to 50 with alopecia areata. Some clones in this sample may be carry-over from other donors' samples. V usage is TRBV21-1 and J usage is TRBJ2-5; TRBD2 is the table's D call and was not checked against the DNA. TRBV21-1 represents a pseudogene. CDR3 region: CASPPWDGKTQYF. The CDR3 coding sequence is TGTGCCAGTCCTCCATGGGATGGCAAGACCCAGTACTTC.